The clone carrying this TCR beta chain appeared many times. No antigen is known for it. This sample's TCRbeta library carried unique molecular identifier barcodes. In TCRdb, the PCR reads were re-called with MiXCR into one record per CDR3 protein. The sample consists of approximately 650,000 distinct CDR3 sequences, over 10% of them appearing once. The data are from a study of T-cell reconstitution after alpha-beta-depleted transplantation in children. Study conclusions and caveats: Newly made T cells mostly supplied T-cell counts and diversity one year after transplant. Recipient T cells and thymic progenitors that survived gave rise to the high TCRbeta diversity observed at day 60 in some patients. Alpha-beta T cells about two months after transplant reportedly derived from several hundred expanded graft clones.

CDR3 size: 13 residues. The germline gives CDR1 DFQATT, CDR2 SNEGSKA (reference sequence). Deletions cut 0 bases from V and 0 bases from J, with 6 bases between. This rearrangement joins TRBV20-1 to TRBJ2-7, with D hard to call. The source was PBMCs, collected before TCRalphabeta/CD19-depleted stem cell transplant. This clonotype was obtained from a girl aged 2 to 10 with congenital amegakaryocytic thrombocytopenia, due to receive a stem cell transplant. The CDR3 DNA reads TGCAGTGCTAGAGATACTTACTCCTACGAGCAGTACTTC. Its protein product is CSARDTYSYEQYF.